The source of this T cell receptor (beta chain) is a study of cytomegalovirus exposure and HLA in healthy donors. Whole-study findings and limits: Sequence variants that were highly shared formed a cluster that was likely a sequencing artifact. The study recorded around 160 TCR beta chains that were cytomegalovirus-associated.

Vbeta (60) and Jbeta (13) primers were used in the PCR. The protocol was immunoSEQ multiplex PCR, while the TCRdb copy is restricted to in-frame clones and leaves out a portion. This table lists about 46,000 clones. A note on this clone: Its antigen is currently unknown.

Looked up from germline, CDR1 is LNHNV and CDR2 is YYDKDF (reference sequence). Germline trimming cut 0 bases from V and 1 base from J; bases unmatched to any gene: 8. The CDR3 has 18 amino acids. This receptor was obtained from a woman between 40 and 50 years old in good health and CMV-seronegative. Sequencing used PBMCs. V usage is TRBV15 and J usage is TRBJ1-4; TRBD1 aligns across 7 bases. In DNA form, the CDR3 reads TGTGCCACCAGCAGAGATGCCACTAACAGGGGAACTAATGAAAAACTGTTTTTT. Translated: CATSRDATNRGTNEKLFF. Complete variable domain (other parts from reference TRBV15 and TRBJ1-4): DAMVIQNPRYQVTQFGKPVTLSCSQTLNHNVMYWYQQKSSQAPKLLFHYYDKDFNNEADTPDNFQSRRPNTSFCFLDIRSPGLGDTAMYLCATSRDATNRGTNEKLFFGSGTQLSVL.